The rows below give T cell receptor beta chains drawn from one sample of a study of shared clonotypes between healthy human individuals. Using immunoSEQ multiplex PCR, the repertoire was profiled, and TCRdb retains in-frame clones only, with some absent. The sample lists about 1.1 million clones; around three quarters were seen once. The sample taken for sequencing was memory CD4+ T cells from PBMCs. The receptors come from a man between 18 and 35 years old in good health. Some clones in this sample may be carry-over from other donors' samples. CDR3s include the opening cysteine and the closing phenylalanine or tryptophan. The order of the fields is V gene, J gene, D gene, clone size, CDR3 protein, CDR3 DNA. The D gene is left open where the match is weak. The size field is filled for only some rows; it gives once, few, many or a size class.

V gene: TRBV11-3
J gene: TRBJ2-7
D gene: TRBD1
clone size: NA
CDR3 protein: CASSIQTGGGYEQYF
CDR3 DNA: TGTGCCAGCAGCATCCAGACAGGGGGAGGCTACGAGCAGTACTTC

V gene: TRBV9
J gene: TRBJ2-5
D gene: TRBD1
clone size: many
CDR3 protein: CASSPAQGDGQETQYF
CDR3 DNA: TGTGCCAGCAGCCCCGCACAGGGGGATGGTCAGGAGACCCAGTACTTC

V gene: TRBV27
J gene: TRBJ1-2
D gene: TRBD1
clone size: NA
CDR3 protein: CASRPRQGKGKDYGYTF
CDR3 DNA: TGTGCCAGCAGACCTCGACAGGGTAAGGGGAAAGACTATGGCTACACCTTC

V gene: TRBV19
J gene: TRBJ1-4
D gene: NA
clone size: NA
CDR3 protein: CASSRGGVNEKLFF
CDR3 DNA: TGTGCCAGTAGTAGAGGAGGCGTGAATGAAAAACTGTTTTTT

V gene: TRBV6-6
J gene: TRBJ2-1
D gene: TRBD1
clone size: few
CDR3 protein: CASRYILTGGGDEQFF
CDR3 DNA: TGTGCCAGCAGATACATCTTGACAGGGGGTGGCGATGAGCAGTTCTTC

V gene: TRBV28
J gene: TRBJ1-2
D gene: NA
clone size: NA
CDR3 protein: CASSLSGTAYGYTF
CDR3 DNA: TGTGCCAGCAGTTTATCAGGAACGGCCTATGGCTACACCTTC

V gene: TRBV5-1
J gene: TRBJ2-5
D gene: NA
clone size: NA
CDR3 protein: CASSLGLAKYQETQYF
CDR3 DNA: TGCGCCAGCAGCTTGGGATTGGCCAAGTACCAAGAGACCCAGTACTTC

V gene: TRBV7-3
J gene: TRBJ2-1
D gene: NA
clone size: once
CDR3 protein: CASSFGPYNEQFF
CDR3 DNA: TGTGCCAGCAGCTTCGGGCCCTACAATGAGCAGTTCTTC

V gene: TRBV10-3
J gene: TRBJ2-1
D gene: TRBD2
clone size: NA
CDR3 protein: CAISGASGTSGRGDNEQFF
CDR3 DNA: TGTGCCATCAGTGGGGCCTCCGGGACTAGCGGGAGGGGGGACAATGAGCAGTTCTTC

V gene: TRBV27
J gene: TRBJ1-2
D gene: NA
clone size: NA
CDR3 protein: CASSLQQSYGYTF
CDR3 DNA: TGTGCCAGCAGTTTACAACAGAGCTATGGCTACACCTTC